The clone carrying this T cell receptor (beta chain) was counted a single time. This sample stems from a study of blood T cell repertoires in COVID-19. Donors of Cohort 3 who recovered were those that had two negative PCRs, clearance, or symptom resolution. Some clones are missing from TCRdb's copy, which holds only in-frame ones; the method was immunoSEQ multiplex PCR. The sample gives hundreds of thousands of clones, roughly 87% of which show up once; 2.5% to 3% is in the top ten. The CDR3 has 16 residues. CDR1 and CDR2 (germline): SGHRS, YFSETQ. Trimming removed 0 bases at V and 3 bases at J, with 12 bases between.

V and J are TRBV5-1 and TRBJ2-2; D may be TRBD2 (5 bases). The TCR originated in a woman aged 30 to 39 who had recovered from COVID-19. Sequencing was carried out using PBMCs or T cells enriched from blood (not recorded which). The CDR3 DNA reads TGCGCCAGCAGCTTGGGCGAGGGTTTGGACACCGGGGAGCTGTTTTTT. This encodes CASSLGEGLDTGELFF.